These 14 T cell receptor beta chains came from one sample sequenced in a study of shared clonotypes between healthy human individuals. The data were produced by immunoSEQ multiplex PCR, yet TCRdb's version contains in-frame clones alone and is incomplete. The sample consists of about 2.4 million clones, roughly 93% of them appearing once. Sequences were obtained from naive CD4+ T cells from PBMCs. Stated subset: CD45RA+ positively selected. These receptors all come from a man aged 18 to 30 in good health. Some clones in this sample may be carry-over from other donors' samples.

The CDR3 DNA is TGTGCCAGCAGTTCCGCCGGGGTTATCGAGCAGTACTTC. Its protein product is CASSSAGVIEQYF. V and J are TRBV28 and TRBJ2-7; perhaps TRBD2 as D (5 bases). The CDR3 has 13 amino acids. The V end lost 4 bases, the J end lost 6 bases, and 13 bases lay between the germline ends. CDR1 and CDR2 (germline): MDHEN, SYDVKM.

The CDR3 bases are TGTGCCACCAGCAGACCTAACGGGGGGACAGGGGATGGCTACACCTTC. Protein product: CATSRPNGGTGDGYTF. The rearrangement joins TRBV15 to TRBJ1-2; 10 positions match TRBD1. Germline V gene sequence: CDR1 LNHNV, CDR2 YYDKDF (reference sequence). After removal of 2 bases from V and 6 bases from J, the junction contained 9 bases not matched to a gene. The CDR3 has 16 residues.

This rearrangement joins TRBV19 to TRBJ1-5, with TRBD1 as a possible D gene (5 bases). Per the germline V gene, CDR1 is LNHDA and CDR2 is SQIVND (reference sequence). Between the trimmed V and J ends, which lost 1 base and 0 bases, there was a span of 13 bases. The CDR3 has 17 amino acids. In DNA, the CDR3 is TGTGCCAGTAGTATAGCCCGGATAGGGGCTAGCAATCAGCCCCAGCATTTT. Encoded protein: CASSIARIGASNQPQHF.

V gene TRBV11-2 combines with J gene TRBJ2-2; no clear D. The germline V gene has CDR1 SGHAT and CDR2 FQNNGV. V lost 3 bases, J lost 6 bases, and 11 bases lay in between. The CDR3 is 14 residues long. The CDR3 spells CASSLSWGPGELFF. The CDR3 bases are TGTGCCAGCAGCTTGTCGTGGGGTCCCGGGGAGCTGTTTTTT.

CDR3 in amino acids: CARTLAGVQGEQFF. The CDR3 nucleotides are TGTGCCAGAACACTAGCGGGAGTGCAGGGTGAGCAGTTCTTC. The chain has TRBV30 and TRBJ2-1, with 11 bases matching TRBD2. The CDR3 runs to 14 residues. Germline trimming cut 8 bases from V and 9 bases from J; bases unmatched to any gene: 12. Germline V gene sequence: CDR1 GTSNPN, CDR2 SVGIG (reference sequence).

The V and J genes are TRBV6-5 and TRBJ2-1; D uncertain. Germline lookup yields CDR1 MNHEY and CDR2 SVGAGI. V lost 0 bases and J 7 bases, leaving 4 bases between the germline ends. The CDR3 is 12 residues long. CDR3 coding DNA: TGTGCCAGCAGTTACTCGCAGAATGAGCAGTTCTTC. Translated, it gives CASSYSQNEQFF.

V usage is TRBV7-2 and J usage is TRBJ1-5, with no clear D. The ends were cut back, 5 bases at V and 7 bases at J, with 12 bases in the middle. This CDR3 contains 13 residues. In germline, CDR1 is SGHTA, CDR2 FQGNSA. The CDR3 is CASSLRMRQPQHF. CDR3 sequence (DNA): TGTGCCAGCAGCCTTAGGATGCGGCAGCCCCAGCATTTT.

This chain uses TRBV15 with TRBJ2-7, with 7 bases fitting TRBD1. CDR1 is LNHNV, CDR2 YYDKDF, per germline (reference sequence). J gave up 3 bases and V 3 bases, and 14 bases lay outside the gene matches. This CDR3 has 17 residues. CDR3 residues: CATSSRGRGHSFYEQYF. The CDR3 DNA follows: TGTGCCACCAGCAGCCGAGGAAGGGGGCACTCCTTCTACGAGCAGTACTTC.

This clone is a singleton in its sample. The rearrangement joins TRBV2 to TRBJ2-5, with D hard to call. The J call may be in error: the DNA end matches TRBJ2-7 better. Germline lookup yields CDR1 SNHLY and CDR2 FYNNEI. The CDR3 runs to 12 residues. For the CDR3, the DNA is TGTGCCAGCATCCCGAGCTCCTACGAGCAGTACTTC. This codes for CASIPSSYEQYF.

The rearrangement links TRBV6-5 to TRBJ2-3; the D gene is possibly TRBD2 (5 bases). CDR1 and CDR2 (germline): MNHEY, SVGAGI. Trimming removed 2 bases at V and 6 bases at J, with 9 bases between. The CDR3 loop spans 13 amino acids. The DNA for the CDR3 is TGTGCCAGCAGTTACACGCTAGCTGATACGCAGTATTTT. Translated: CASSYTLADTQYF.

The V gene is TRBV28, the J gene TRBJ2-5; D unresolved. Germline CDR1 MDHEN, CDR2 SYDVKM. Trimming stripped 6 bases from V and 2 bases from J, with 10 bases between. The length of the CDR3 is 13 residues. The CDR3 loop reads CASRRTVQETQYF. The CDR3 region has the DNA TGTGCCAGCAGGAGGACGGTTCAAGAGACCCAGTACTTC.

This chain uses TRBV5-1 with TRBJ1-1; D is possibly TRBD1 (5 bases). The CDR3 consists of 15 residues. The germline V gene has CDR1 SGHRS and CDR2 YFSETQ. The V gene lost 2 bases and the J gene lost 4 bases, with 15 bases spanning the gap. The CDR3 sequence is CASSLWFGGGTEAFF. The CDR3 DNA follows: TGCGCCAGCAGCTTATGGTTTGGGGGAGGCACTGAAGCTTTCTTT.

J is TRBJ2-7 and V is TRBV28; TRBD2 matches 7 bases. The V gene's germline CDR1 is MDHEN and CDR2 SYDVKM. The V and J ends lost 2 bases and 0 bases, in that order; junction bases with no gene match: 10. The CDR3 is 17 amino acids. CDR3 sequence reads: CASSLGVGGTTSYEQYF. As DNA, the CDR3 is TGTGCCAGCAGTTTAGGGGTGGGCGGGACTACCTCCTACGAGCAGTACTTC.

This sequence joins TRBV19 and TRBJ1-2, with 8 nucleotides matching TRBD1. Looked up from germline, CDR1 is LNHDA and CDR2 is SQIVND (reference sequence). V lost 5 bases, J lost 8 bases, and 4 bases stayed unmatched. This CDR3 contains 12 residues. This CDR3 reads CASSWTGRGYTF. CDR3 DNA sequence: TGTGCCAGTAGTTGGACAGGGAGAGGCTACACCTTC.